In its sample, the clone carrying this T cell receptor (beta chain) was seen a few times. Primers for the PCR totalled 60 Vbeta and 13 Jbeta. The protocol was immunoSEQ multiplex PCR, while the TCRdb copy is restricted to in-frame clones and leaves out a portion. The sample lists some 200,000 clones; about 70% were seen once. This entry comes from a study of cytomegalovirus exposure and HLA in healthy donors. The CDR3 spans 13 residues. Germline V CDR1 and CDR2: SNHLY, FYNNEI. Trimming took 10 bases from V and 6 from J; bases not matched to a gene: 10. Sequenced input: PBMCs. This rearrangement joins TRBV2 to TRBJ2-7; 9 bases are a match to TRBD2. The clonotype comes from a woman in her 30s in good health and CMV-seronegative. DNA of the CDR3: TGTGCCACAGATCTTGGGACTAGCTCCGAGCAGTACTTC. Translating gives CATDLGTSSEQYF.